One sample yielded the 8 T cell receptor beta chains listed below, sequenced in a study of OX40 agonist ivuxolimab in advanced cancers. The assay was immunoSEQ multiplex PCR, and TCRdb's table has in-frame clones only and misses some. The table has about 89,000 clones, approximately 90% seen once. Source: CD4+ or CD8+ T cells sorted from blood, taken in a trial of the OX40 agonist ivuxolimab. The receptors shown here come from an adult with an advanced solid tumor such as melanoma, head and neck, liver or kidney cancer.

A word on this clone: At one boundary the junction diverges from the germline segment, which might be a read error. This sequence joins TRBV6-6 and TRBJ1-2, with D maybe TRBD1 (5 bases). This CDR3 has 13 residues. The germline CDR1 and CDR2 sequences are MNHNY and SVGAGI (reference sequence). This chain's CDR3 is CASSYTRDVGPSF. The CDR3 region has the DNA TGTGCCAGCAGTTACACCCGGGACGTTGGCCCCAGCTTC.

The chain carries TRBV5-1 and TRBJ1-2, with a weak D call TRBD1 (5 bases). The germline V gene encodes CDR1 SGHRS and CDR2 YFSETQ. Trimming stripped 0 bases from V and 8 bases from J, with 17 bases between. CDR3 length: 15 amino acids. Written as DNA, the CDR3 is TGCGCCAGCAGCTTGGAACGGGGCGCGTTTGGAGGCTACACCTTC. As protein: CASSLERGAFGGYTF.

CDR3 DNA: TGCAGCGTTGAACCTCAGTGGACAGATACGCAGTATTTT. This translates into CSVEPQWTDTQYF. The chain uses TRBV29-1 and TRBJ2-3; D remains ambiguous. This CDR3 region has 13 residues. Looked up from germline, CDR1 is SQVTM and CDR2 is ANQGSEA. V lost 2 bases to trimming and J lost 3 bases, with 9 bases between them.

CDR3 nucleotides: TGTGCCAGCAGCTTAGTTTTCGCCGACAGGGACACTGAAGCTTTCTTT. Amino acids: CASSLVFADRDTEAFF. The V call is TRBV7-9, the J call TRBJ1-1; 7 bases map to TRBD1. Germline trimming cut 1 base from V and 3 bases from J; bases unmatched to any gene: 8. This CDR3 has 16 residues. Per germline, CDR1 SEHNR and CDR2 FQNEAQ (reference sequence). Combining the CDR3 with reference TRBV7-9 and TRBJ1-1 gives the whole variable domain DTGVSQNPRHKITKRGQNVTFRCDPISEHNRLYWYRQTLGQGPEFLTYFQNEAQLEKSRLLSDRFSAERPKGSFSTLEIQRTEQGDSAMYLCASSLVFADRDTEAFFGQGTRLTVV.

The V call is TRBV11-2, the J call TRBJ2-1; TRBD2 might be the D (6 bases). CDR1 SGHAT and CDR2 FQNNGV come from the germline V gene. The CDR3 consists of 15 residues. V dropped 1 base and J dropped 8 bases, with 15 bases sitting between them. As DNA, the CDR3 is TGTGCCAGCAGCTTAGGCGGGGTAGGTGGCGATGAGCAGTTCTTC. Its protein product is CASSLGGVGGDEQFF.

V usage is TRBV29-1 and J usage is TRBJ1-1; tentative D call: TRBD1 (6 bases). In germline, CDR1 is SQVTM, CDR2 ANQGSEA. This CDR3 has 14 residues. With 1 base removed from V and 5 bases from J, the gap between germline ends came to 14 bases. The CDR3 DNA reads TGCAGCGTTGAAGTATCGAGGGGGATGACTGAAGCTTTCTTT. It codes for CSVEVSRGMTEAFF.

The chain is built from TRBV6-5 and TRBJ1-1, with 7 positions matching TRBD1. The CDR3 loop spans 15 amino acids. From germline, CDR1 is MNHEY and CDR2 SVGAGI. V shed 5 bases, J shed 3 bases, and the junction held 9 bases outside the gene matches. The CDR3 reads CASSPSTGLDTEAFF. DNA of the CDR3: TGTGCCAGCAGTCCCTCGACAGGGCTTGACACTGAAGCTTTCTTT.

The CDR3 spells CASSAQGSNTEAFF. The CDR3 DNA is TGCGCCAGCAGCGCACAGGGTAGTAACACTGAAGCTTTCTTT. This chain links TRBV5-1 with TRBJ1-1; a possible D gene is TRBD1 (6 bases). Trimming removed 4 bases at V and 2 bases at J, with 12 bases between. The CDR3 is made up of 14 amino acids. In germline, CDR1 is SGHRS, CDR2 YFSETQ. Full variable domain (outside the CDR3, taken from reference TRBV5-1 and TRBJ1-1): KAGVTQTPRYLIKTRGQQVTLSCSPISGHRSVSWYQQTPGQGLQFLFEYFSETQRNKGNFPGRFSGRQFSNSRSEMNVSTLELGDSALYLCASSAQGSNTEAFFGQGTRLTVV.